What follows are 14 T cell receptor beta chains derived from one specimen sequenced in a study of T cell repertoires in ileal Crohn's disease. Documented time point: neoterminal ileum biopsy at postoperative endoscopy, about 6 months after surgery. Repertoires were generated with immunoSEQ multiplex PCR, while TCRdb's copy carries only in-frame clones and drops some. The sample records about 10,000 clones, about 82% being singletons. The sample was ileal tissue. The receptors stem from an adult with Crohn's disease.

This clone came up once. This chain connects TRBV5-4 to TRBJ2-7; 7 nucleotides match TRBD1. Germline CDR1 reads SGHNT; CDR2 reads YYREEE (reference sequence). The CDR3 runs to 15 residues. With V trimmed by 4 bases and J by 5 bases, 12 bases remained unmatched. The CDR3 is CASSPDSRGQDEQYF. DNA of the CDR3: TGTGCCAGCAGCCCAGACAGTAGGGGGCAGGACGAGCAGTACTTC.

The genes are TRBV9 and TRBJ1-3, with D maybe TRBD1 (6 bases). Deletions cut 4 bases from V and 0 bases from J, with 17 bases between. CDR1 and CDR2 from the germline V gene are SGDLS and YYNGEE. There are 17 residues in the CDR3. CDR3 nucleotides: TGTGCCAGCAGCCCTCATCCTGGACAGAGCTCTGGAAACACCATATATTTT. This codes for CASSPHPGQSSGNTIYF. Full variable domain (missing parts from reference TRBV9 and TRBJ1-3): DSGVTQTPKHLITATGQRVTLRCSPRSGDLSVYWYQQSLDQGLQFLIQYYNGEERAKGNILERFSAQQFPDLHSELNLSSLELGDSALYFCASSPHPGQSSGNTIYFGEGSWLTVV.

The CDR3 bases are TGTGCCAGCACCATGAACACTGAAGCTTTCTTT. This gives the protein CASTMNTEAFF. V gene TRBV28 combines with J gene TRBJ1-1, with D hard to call. The length of the CDR3 is 11 residues. With 7 bases removed from V and 0 bases from J, the gap between germline ends came to 3 bases. CDR1 MDHEN and CDR2 SYDVKM come from the germline V gene.

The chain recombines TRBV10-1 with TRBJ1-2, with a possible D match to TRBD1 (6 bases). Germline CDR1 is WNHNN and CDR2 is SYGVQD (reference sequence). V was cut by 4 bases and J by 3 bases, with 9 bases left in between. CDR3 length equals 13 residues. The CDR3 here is CASSARTDYGYTF. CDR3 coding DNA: TGCGCCAGCAGTGCAAGGACAGACTATGGCTACACCTTC.

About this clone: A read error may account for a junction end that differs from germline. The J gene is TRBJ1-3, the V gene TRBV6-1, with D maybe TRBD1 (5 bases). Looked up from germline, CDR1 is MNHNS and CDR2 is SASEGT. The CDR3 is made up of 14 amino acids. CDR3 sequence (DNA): TGTGCCAGCAGGGAAGGGCAGGGTGCGGACACCATATATTTT. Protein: CASREGQGADTIYF.

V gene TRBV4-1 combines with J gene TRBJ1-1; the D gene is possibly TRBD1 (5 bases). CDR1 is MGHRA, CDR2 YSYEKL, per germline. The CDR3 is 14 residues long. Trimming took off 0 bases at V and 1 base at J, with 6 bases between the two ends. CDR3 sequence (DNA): TGCGCCAGCAGCCAAGAGGGGGGGAACACTGAAGCTTTCTTT. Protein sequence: CASSQEGGNTEAFF.

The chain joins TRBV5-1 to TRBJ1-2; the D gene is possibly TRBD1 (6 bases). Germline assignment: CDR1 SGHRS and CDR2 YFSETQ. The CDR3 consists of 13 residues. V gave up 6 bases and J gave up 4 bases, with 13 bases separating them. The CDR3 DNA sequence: TGCGCCAGCACCCACAGGGTGGGCTATGGCTACACCTTC. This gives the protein CASTHRVGYGYTF.

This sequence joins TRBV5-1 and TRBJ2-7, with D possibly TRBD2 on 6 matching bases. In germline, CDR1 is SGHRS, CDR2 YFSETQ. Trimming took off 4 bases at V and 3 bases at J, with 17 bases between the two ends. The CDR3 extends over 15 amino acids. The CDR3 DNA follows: TGCGCCAGCAGCCTATACCTGGTTAGCGGCTACGAGCAGTACTTC. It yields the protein CASSLYLVSGYEQYF. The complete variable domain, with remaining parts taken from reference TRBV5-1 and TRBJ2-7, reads KAGVTQTPRYLIKTRGQQVTLSCSPISGHRSVSWYQQTPGQGLQFLFEYFSETQRNKGNFPGRFSGRQFSNSRSEMNVSTLELGDSALYLCASSLYLVSGYEQYFGPGTRLTVT.

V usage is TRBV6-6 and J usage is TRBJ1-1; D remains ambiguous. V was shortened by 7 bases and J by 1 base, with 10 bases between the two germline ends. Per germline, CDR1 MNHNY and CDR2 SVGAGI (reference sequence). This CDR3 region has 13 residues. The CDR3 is CASNHPGNTEAFF. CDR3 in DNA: TGTGCCAGCAATCACCCGGGGAACACTGAAGCTTTCTTT.

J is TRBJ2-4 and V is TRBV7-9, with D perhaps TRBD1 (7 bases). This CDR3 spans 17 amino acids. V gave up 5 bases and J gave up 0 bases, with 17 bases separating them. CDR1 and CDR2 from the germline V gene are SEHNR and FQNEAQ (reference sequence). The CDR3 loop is CASSQRAQGIAKNIQYF. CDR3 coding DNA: TGTGCCAGCAGCCAGCGGGCACAGGGGATAGCCAAAAACATTCAGTACTTC. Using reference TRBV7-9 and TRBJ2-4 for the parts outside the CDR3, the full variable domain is DTGVSQNPRHKITKRGQNVTFRCDPISEHNRLYWYRQTLGQGPEFLTYFQNEAQLEKSRLLSDRFSAERPKGSFSTLEIQRTEQGDSAMYLCASSQRAQGIAKNIQYFGAGTRLSVL.

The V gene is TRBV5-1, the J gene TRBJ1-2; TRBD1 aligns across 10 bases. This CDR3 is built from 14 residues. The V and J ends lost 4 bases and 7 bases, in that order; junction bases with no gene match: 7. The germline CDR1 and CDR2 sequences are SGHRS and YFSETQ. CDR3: CASSAGTGAGGYTF. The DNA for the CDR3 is TGCGCCAGCAGCGCGGGGACAGGGGCGGGTGGCTACACCTTC.

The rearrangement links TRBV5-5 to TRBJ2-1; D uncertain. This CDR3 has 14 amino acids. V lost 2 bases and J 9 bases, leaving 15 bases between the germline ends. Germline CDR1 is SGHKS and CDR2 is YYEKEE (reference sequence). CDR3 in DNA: TGTGCCAGCAGCTTACGGATCCCGGGTTTTGAGCAGTTCTTC. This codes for CASSLRIPGFEQFF.

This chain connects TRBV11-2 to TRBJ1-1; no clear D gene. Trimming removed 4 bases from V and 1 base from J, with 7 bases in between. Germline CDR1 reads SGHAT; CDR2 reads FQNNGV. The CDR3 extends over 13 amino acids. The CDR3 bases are TGTGCCAGCAGCTCCACAGCGAACACTGAAGCTTTCTTT. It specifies CASSSTANTEAFF. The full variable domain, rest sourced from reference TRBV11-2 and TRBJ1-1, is EAGVAQSPRYKIIEKRQSVAFWCNPISGHATLYWYQQILGQGPKLLIQFQNNGVVDDSQLPKDRFSAERLKGVDSTLKIQPAKLEDSAVYLCASSSTANTEAFFGQGTRLTVV.

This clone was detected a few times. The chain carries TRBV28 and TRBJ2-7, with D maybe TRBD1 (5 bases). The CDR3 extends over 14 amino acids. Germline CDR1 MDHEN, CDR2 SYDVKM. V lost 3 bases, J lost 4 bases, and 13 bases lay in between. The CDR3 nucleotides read TGTGCCAGCAGTTTGAGTGGCAGGGATTACGAGCAGTACTTC. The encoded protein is CASSLSGRDYEQYF.